The rows below give T cell receptor beta chains drawn from one sample of a study of technical replicates of blood from several donors. The assay was immunoSEQ multiplex PCR, and TCRdb's table has in-frame clones only and misses some. The sample shows fewer than 90,000 clones, approximately 93% of them seen only once. Source material: T cells isolated from PBMCs. The origin of the receptors is a human donor in good health. Both conserved end residues are part of each CDR3. D genes are given only for firm matches. Size is omitted from some rows. Given values are once, few, many or a class for expanded clones.

- | - | TRBJ2-1 | TRBV9 | CASSVENLEREQFF | TGTGCCAGCAGCGTAGAAAATCTCGAACGGGAGCAGTTCTTC
- | TRBD2 | TRBJ2-1 | TRBV27 | CASSLAGGYNEQFF | TGTGCCAGCAGTTTAGCGGGAGGGTACAATGAGCAGTTCTTC
once | TRBD2 | TRBJ2-1 | TRBV5-1 | CASSFQLAGSYNEQFF | TGCGCCAGCAGCTTCCAGCTAGCGGGCTCCTACAATGAGCAGTTCTTC
- | TRBD2 | TRBJ2-7 | TRBV5-6 | CASSRTASGSRLSAEQYF | TGTGCCAGCAGCAGGACGGCTAGCGGGAGTCGTCTATCGGCCGAGCAGTACTTC
once | - | TRBJ1-2 | TRBV2 | CASSEERNYGYTF | TGTGCCAGCAGTGAAGAGCGTAACTATGGCTACACCTTC
- | - | TRBJ2-3 | TRBV9 | CASSSQLSTSTDTQYF | TGTGCCAGCAGCTCTCAATTAAGCACTAGCACAGATACGCAGTATTTT
- | TRBD1 | TRBJ2-7 | TRBV19 | CASSMARGYEQYF | TGTGCCAGTAGTATGGCCAGGGGGTACGAGCAGTACTTC
- | TRBD2 | TRBJ2-1 | TRBV6-5 | CASSPGLAGVNEQFF | TGTGCCAGCAGCCCGGGACTAGCGGGGGTGAATGAGCAGTTCTTC
once | TRBD1 | TRBJ1-5 | TRBV5-1 | CASKLGAGGNQPQHF | TGCGCCAGCAAACTGGGGGCAGGGGGGAATCAGCCCCAGCATTTT
few | TRBD1 | TRBJ1-5 | TRBV10-3 | CAISEDRGGGNQPQHF | TGTGCCATCAGTGAGGACAGGGGGGGAGGCAATCAGCCCCAGCATTTT
- | TRBD2 | TRBJ2-3 | TRBV7-3 | CASSPGLAGDTQYF | TGTGCCAGCTCCCCGGGACTAGCGGGAGATACGCAGTATTTT
- | TRBD1 | TRBJ1-2 | TRBV29-1 | CSVGQGMGYGYTF | TGCAGCGTCGGACAGGGGATGGGGTATGGCTACACCTTC
- | TRBD1 | TRBJ2-7 | TRBV2 | CASSEEGGWTYEQYF | TGTGCCAGCAGTGAAGAAGGGGGCTGGACCTACGAGCAGTACTTC
- | TRBD2 | TRBJ2-7 | TRBV14 | CASSFTGTSSYEQYF | TGTGCCAGCAGCTTTACCGGGACTAGCTCTTACGAGCAGTACTTC
once | - | TRBJ1-2 | TRBV2 | CASTQRMDILAYGYTF | TGTGCCAGCACCCAAAGGATGGATATTTTAGCCTATGGCTACACCTTC
- | - | TRBJ2-6 | TRBV4-1 | CASSQPTAGSGANVLTF | TGCGCCAGCAGCCAACCGACGGCAGGTTCAGGGGCCAACGTCCTGACTTTC
- | - | TRBJ2-7 | TRBV4-1 | CASSQEEGQLREQYF | TGCGCCAGCAGCCAAGAGGAGGGCCAATTACGCGAGCAGTACTTC
- | TRBD1 | TRBJ1-1 | TRBV7-9 | CASSPQGSEAFF | TGTGCCAGCAGCCCACAGGGGTCTGAAGCTTTCTTT
- | TRBD1 | TRBJ1-1 | TRBV6-4 | CASRGDRGNTEAFF | TGTGCCAGCAGGGGGGACAGGGGGAACACTGAAGCTTTCTTT
- | TRBD2 | TRBJ2-7 | TRBV7-9 | CASSPTSGRQYF | TGTGCCAGCAGCCCGACTAGCGGGAGACAGTACTTC
- | - | TRBJ2-5 | TRBV10-3 | CATSSGKGETQYF | TGTGCCACCAGCTCCGGGAAGGGAGAGACCCAGTACTTC
- | - | TRBJ2-5 | TRBV6-5 | CASRNMLQETQYF | TGTGCCAGCAGAAACATGCTCCAAGAGACCCAGTACTTC
- | TRBD1 | TRBJ1-3 | TRBV19 | CASSIGDRAGNTIYF | TGTGCCAGTAGTATAGGGGACAGGGCTGGAAACACCATATATTTT
- | TRBD2 | TRBJ2-7 | TRBV9 | CASSRTSGGRSGEQYF | TGTGCCAGCAGCCGGACTAGCGGGGGGCGTTCTGGTGAGCAGTACTTC
- | TRBD1 | TRBJ1-4 | TRBV5-1 | CASSNTGAGNEKLFF | TGCGCCAGCAGCAACACAGGGGCGGGAAATGAAAAACTGTTTTTT
- | - | TRBJ1-2 | TRBV20-1 | CSARQNYGYTF | TGCAGTGCTAGACAAAACTATGGCTACACCTTC
- | - | TRBJ2-3 | TRBV29-1 | CSVEEAAIYTDTQYF | TGCAGCGTTGAGGAAGCGGCAATATACACAGATACGCAGTATTTT
- | - | TRBJ2-2 | TRBV18 | CASSPGTRNTGELFF | TGTGCCAGCTCACCCGGGACAAGGAACACCGGGGAGCTGTTTTTT
- | TRBD1 | TRBJ2-5 | TRBV12-5 | CASVDRVGETQYF | TGTGCTAGTGTGGACAGGGTCGGGGAGACCCAGTACTTC
- | - | TRBJ2-7 | TRBV19 | CASKPTGFLSHEQYF | TGTGCCAGTAAACCGACGGGTTTCCTATCCCACGAGCAGTACTTC
- | - | TRBJ2-7 | TRBV7-9 | CASSSLEGSYEQYF | TGTGCCAGCAGCTCGCTTGAGGGTAGTTACGAGCAGTACTTC